The table lists the clone carrying this T cell receptor (beta chain) with a few counts. Its target is unknown. Germline assignment: CDR1 WSHSY and CDR2 SAAADI. The CDR3 has 19 amino acids. Trimming cost V 3 bases and J 2 bases; bases outside gene matches: 10. These data are taken from a study of T cells in Graves' hyperthyroidism and ophthalmopathy. TCR beta CDR3 regions were amplified from RNA. Using the HTBI primer set, a first-round RT-PCR was run on the TCR CDR3. TCRdb called the multiplex PCR reads again in MiXCR, with one record for every CDR3 protein. The sample lists 500,000 to 650,000 distinct CDR3 sequences, 35% to 50% occurring once. The study's findings and limits: Expanded thyroid clonotypes (above 0.001) were mostly also found in blood. Ophthalmopathy was identified by the model a median about 6.8 months ahead of onset.

Sequencing used peripheral blood or thyroid tissue (not recorded which). The V gene is TRBV10-2, the J gene TRBJ2-6; 10 bases align to TRBD2. The source of this sequence is an adult woman with Graves' disease, either hyperthyroidism or ophthalmopathy (not recorded which). The CDR3 region is CASSDSTSGSLPGANVLTF. The DNA for the CDR3 is TGCGCCAGCAGTGATTCGACTAGCGGGTCTTTACCTGGGGCCAACGTCCTGACTTTC.